This T cell receptor beta chain was sequenced during a study of PD-1 blockade in classical Hodgkin lymphoma. Study background: With a 2-week interval, patients received intravenous nivolumab at 3 mg/kg.

For this clone: Its matching antigen is unknown.

Findings and caveats of the study: Researchers reported that CD4+ TCR diversity, though not CD8+, rose significantly by C4D1.

As for time point: cycle 4 day 1 (C4D1), after around six weeks of nivolumab. Every one of the patients relapsed after autologous stem cell transplantation (brentuximab vedotin exposure was variable). Negative selection with magnetic separation was used to purify CD4+ T cells from thawed PBMCs. Progressive disease, partial response or complete response was each patient's best response. The CDR3 runs 11 residues. The V gene's germline CDR1 is SNHLY and CDR2 FYNNEI. V was pared by 1 base and J by 14 bases, with 9 bases between. Sequenced by immunoSEQ multiplex PCR; TCRdb stores in-frame clones only, minus some. The sample has about 32,000 clones; roughly 92% are singletons.

The specimen was CD4+ T cells from blood, collected before the fourth cycle of nivolumab. The receptor was derived from a human donor with classical Hodgkin lymphoma. The rearrangement uses TRBV2 and TRBJ2-1, with D tentatively TRBD2 (5 bases). The CDR3 spells CASSEVWEKFF. CDR3 DNA: TGTGCCAGCAGTGAAGTATGGGAGAAGTTCTTC.